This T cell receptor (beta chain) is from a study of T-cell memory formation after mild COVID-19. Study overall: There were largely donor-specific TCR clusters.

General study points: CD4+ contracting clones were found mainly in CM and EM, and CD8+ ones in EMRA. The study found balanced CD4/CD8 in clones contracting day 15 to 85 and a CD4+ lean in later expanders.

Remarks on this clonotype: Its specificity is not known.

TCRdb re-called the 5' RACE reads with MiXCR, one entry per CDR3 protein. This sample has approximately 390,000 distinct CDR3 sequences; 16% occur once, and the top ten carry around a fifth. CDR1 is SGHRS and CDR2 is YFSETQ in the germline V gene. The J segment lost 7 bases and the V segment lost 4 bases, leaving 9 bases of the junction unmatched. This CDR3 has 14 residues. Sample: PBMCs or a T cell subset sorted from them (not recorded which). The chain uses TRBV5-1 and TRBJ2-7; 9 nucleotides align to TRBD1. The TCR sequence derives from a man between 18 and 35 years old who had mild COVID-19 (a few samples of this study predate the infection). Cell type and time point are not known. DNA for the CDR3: TGCGCCAGCAGCCCGTACAGGGGGCGGGTTGAGCAGTACTTC. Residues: CASSPYRGRVEQYF. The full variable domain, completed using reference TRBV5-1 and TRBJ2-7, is KAGVTQTPRYLIKTRGQQVTLSCSPISGHRSVSWYQQTPGQGLQFLFEYFSETQRNKGNFPGRFSGRQFSNSRSEMNVSTLELGDSALYLCASSPYRGRVEQYFGPGTRLTVT.